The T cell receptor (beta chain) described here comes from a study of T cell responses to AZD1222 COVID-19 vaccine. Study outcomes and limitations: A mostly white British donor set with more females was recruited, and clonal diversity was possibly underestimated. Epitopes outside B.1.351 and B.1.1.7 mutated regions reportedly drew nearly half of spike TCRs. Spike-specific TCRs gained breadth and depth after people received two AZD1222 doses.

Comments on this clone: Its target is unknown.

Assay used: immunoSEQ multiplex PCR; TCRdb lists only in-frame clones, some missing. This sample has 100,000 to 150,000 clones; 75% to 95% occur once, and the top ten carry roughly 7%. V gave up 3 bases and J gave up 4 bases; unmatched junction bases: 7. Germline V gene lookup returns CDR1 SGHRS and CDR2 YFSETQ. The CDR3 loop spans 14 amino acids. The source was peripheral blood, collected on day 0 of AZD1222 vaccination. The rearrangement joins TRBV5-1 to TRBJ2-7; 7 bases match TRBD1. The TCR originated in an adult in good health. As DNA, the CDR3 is TGCGCCAGCAGCTGGCGACAGGGTAGGTACGAGCAGTACTTC. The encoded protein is CASSWRQGRYEQYF.